A single sample is the source of the 29 T cell receptor beta chains below, sequenced in a study of monozygotic twins with inflammatory bowel disease. TCRdb reanalyzed the 5' RACE reads and collapses them to one entry per CDR3 protein, without DNA. This table lists approximately 100,000 distinct CDR3 sequences. Source material: blood. The source is a human donor with ulcerative colitis or Crohn's disease, or a healthy co-twin of an affected twin (not recorded which).

The CDR3 here is CSAGTDYEQYF. This chain links TRBV29-1 with TRBJ2-7; the D gene TCRdb calls, TRBD1, cannot be checked with no DNA. The CDR3 is 11 amino acids. The germline V gene has CDR1 SQVTM and CDR2 ANQGSEA.

The chain carries TRBV11-2 and TRBJ1-1; TCRdb lists TRBD1, though no DNA is available to test this call. This CDR3 contains 15 residues. Germline assignment: CDR1 SGHAT and CDR2 FQNNGV. This CDR3 is CASSFRAGANTEAFF.

CDR3 loop: CSPGQGAGLEQYF. This rearrangement joins TRBV20-1 to TRBJ2-7; checking the TCRdb D call of TRBD1 is not possible without DNA. Germline CDR1 DFQATT, CDR2 SNEGSKA (reference sequence). CDR3 length equals 13 residues.

The CDR3 sequence: CASSLPLTRSETQYF. V is TRBV5-1 and J is TRBJ2-5; TCRdb reports TRBD2, a call that lacks DNA to check it against. This CDR3 spans 15 amino acids. The germline CDR1 and CDR2 sequences are SGHRS and YFSETQ.

This chain joins TRBV28 and TRBJ2-1; TCRdb selects TRBD2, and the lack of DNA leaves this call unchecked. The CDR3 is made up of 15 amino acids. Germline values: CDR1 MDHEN, CDR2 SYDVKM. CDR3 residues: CASSFMTSGIPEQFF.

This sequence joins TRBV10-3 and TRBJ2-1. Germline lookup yields CDR1 ENHRY and CDR2 SYGVKD. This CDR3 comprises 12 residues. CDR3 in amino acids: CAISESGNEQFF.

The V call is TRBV24-1, the J call TRBJ2-1. The CDR3 loop spans 14 amino acids. Germline-derived CDR1 and CDR2 are KGHDR and SFDVKD. The CDR3 spells CATSDRSSYNEQFF.

The genes are TRBV27 and TRBJ1-1. CDR1 and CDR2 (germline): MNHEY, SMNVEV (reference sequence). CDR3 length: 12 amino acids. This CDR3 is CASSLATGKAFF.

V usage is TRBV5-1 and J usage is TRBJ2-7. Germline lookup yields CDR1 SGHRS and CDR2 YFSETQ. The CDR3 length is 14 residues. The CDR3 reads CASSLGGENYEQYF.

The chain uses TRBV11-2 and TRBJ2-1; TCRdb's assignment of TRBD2 cannot be checked, as there is no DNA. Looked up from germline, CDR1 is SGHAT and CDR2 is FQNNGV. The CDR3 has 15 residues. The CDR3: CASTGLAGPYNEQFF. The full variable domain, rest sourced from reference TRBV11-2 and TRBJ2-1, is EAGVAQSPRYKIIEKRQSVAFWCNPISGHATLYWYQQILGQGPKLLIQFQNNGVVDDSQLPKDRFSAERLKGVDSTLKIQPAKLEDSAVYLCASTGLAGPYNEQFFGPGTRLTVL.

The chain couples TRBV3-1 to TRBJ2-1; TCRdb's assignment of TRBD2 cannot be checked, as there is no DNA. The CDR3 consists of 18 residues. Germline V lookup: CDR1 LGHDT, CDR2 YNNKEL (reference sequence). The chain's CDR3 is CASSQGARGGHYLYEQFF.

This clonotype is labeled medium-sized based on frequency. The chain links TRBV30 to TRBJ1-4; TCRdb returns TRBD1, unconfirmable since there is no DNA. The CDR3 spans 13 residues. The germline V gene has CDR1 GTSNPN and CDR2 SVGIG (reference sequence). CDR3 sequence reads: CAWNGDPNEKLFF.

V usage is TRBV7-9 and J usage is TRBJ2-1; TCRdb designates TRBD2, a call that cannot be tested without DNA. Germline V gives CDR1 SEHNR, CDR2 FQNEAQ (reference sequence). This CDR3 is built from 15 residues. The CDR3 here is CASSSRLAGAGEQFF.

The chain has TRBV29-1 and TRBJ1-1. CDR3 length: 15 amino acids. Germline V lookup: CDR1 SQVTM, CDR2 ANQGSEA. The CDR3 spells CSVVMAPEMNTEAFF.

This chain joins TRBV6-5 and TRBJ1-1. The germline gives CDR1 MNHEY, CDR2 SVGAGI. The CDR3 has 11 amino acids. The CDR3 spells CASRGALEAFF.

The chain joins TRBV7-3 to TRBJ2-1; as DNA is missing, the TRBD1 call by TCRdb cannot be tested. This CDR3 contains 12 residues. Germline values: CDR1 SGHTA, CDR2 FQGTGA. CDR3 protein: CASRAQGPEQFF. Drawing the rest from reference TRBV7-3 and TRBJ2-1, the complete variable domain is GAGVSQTPSNKVTEKGKYVELRCDPISGHTALYWYRQSLGQGPEFLIYFQGTGAADDSGLPNDRFFAVRPEGSVSTLKIQRTERGDSAVYLCASRAQGPEQFFGPGTRLTVL.

V is TRBV27 and J is TRBJ2-2; the TRBD1 assignment by TCRdb is unverifiable without DNA. Germline assignment: CDR1 MNHEY and CDR2 SMNVEV (reference sequence). The CDR3 loop spans 16 amino acids. The CDR3 region is CASSSYRGRVTGELFF.

The rearrangement uses TRBV5-1 and TRBJ2-1; as DNA is missing, the TRBD2 call by TCRdb cannot be tested. The CDR3 spans 15 residues. Germline assignment: CDR1 SGHRS and CDR2 YFSETQ. The CDR3 protein is CASSPSLAGYNEQFF.

This rearrangement joins TRBV11-2 to TRBJ1-5. The V gene's germline CDR1 is SGHAT and CDR2 FQNNGV. The CDR3 has 16 residues. CDR3: CATPLGRQGSNQPQHF.

The CDR3 loop is CASSLDLLRPHEQYF. The V and J genes are TRBV7-9 and TRBJ2-7. Germline values: CDR1 SEHNR, CDR2 FQNEAQ (reference sequence). CDR3 length: 15 residues.

The chain is built from TRBV19 and TRBJ1-1; TCRdb calls TRBD1, which cannot be checked without DNA. This CDR3 spans 14 amino acids. Germline CDR1 LNHDA, CDR2 SQIVND (reference sequence). The CDR3 protein is CASSMAGVRTEAFF.

This chain uses TRBV20-1 with TRBJ2-1; lacking DNA, the TRBD2 call made by TCRdb goes unchecked. The germline CDR1 and CDR2 sequences are DFQATT and SNEGSKA (reference sequence). This CDR3 is built from 16 residues. This CDR3 reads CSALGLTSGTYNEQFF.

This chain's CDR3 is CASSQSRLGSYEQYF. The chain employs TRBV4-1 and TRBJ2-7; there is no DNA to check the TCRdb D call of TRBD1. This CDR3 has 15 amino acids. Germline V CDR1 and CDR2: MGHRA, YSYEKL.

V usage is TRBV7-3 and J usage is TRBJ2-7; the D gene TCRdb calls, TRBD1, cannot be checked with no DNA. Germline CDR1 reads SGHTA; CDR2 reads FQGTGA. The CDR3 extends over 13 amino acids. CDR3 loop: CASSLTTGDEQYF. Filled out from reference TRBV7-3 and TRBJ2-7, the complete variable domain reads GAGVSQTPSNKVTEKGKYVELRCDPISGHTALYWYRQSLGQGPEFLIYFQGTGAADDSGLPNDRFFAVRPEGSVSTLKIQRTERGDSAVYLCASSLTTGDEQYFGPGTRLTVT.

This chain joins TRBV5-4 and TRBJ2-7; TCRdb picks TRBD1, but there is no DNA to check that call. The CDR3 totals 14 residues. Germline assignment: CDR1 SGHNT and CDR2 YYREEE (reference sequence). Here the CDR3 reads CASSLEQGLYEQYF. Based on the CDR3 plus reference TRBV5-4 and TRBJ2-7, the full variable domain is ETGVTQSPTHLIKTRGQQVTLRCSSQSGHNTVSWYQQALGQGPQFIFQYYREEENGRGNFPPRFSGLQFPNYSSELNVNALELDDSALYLCASSLEQGLYEQYFGPGTRLTVT.

The V and J genes are TRBV5-1 and TRBJ2-2; TCRdb outputs TRBD1, but without DNA this stays unchecked. Germline V gene lookup returns CDR1 SGHRS and CDR2 YFSETQ. CDR3 length: 16 amino acids. CDR3 protein: CASSLAGAGDTGELFF. The entire variable domain, with the rest obtained from reference TRBV5-1 and TRBJ2-2, is as follows: KAGVTQTPRYLIKTRGQQVTLSCSPISGHRSVSWYQQTPGQGLQFLFEYFSETQRNKGNFPGRFSGRQFSNSRSEMNVSTLELGDSALYLCASSLAGAGDTGELFFGEGSRLTVL.

CDR3 sequence: CASSSNYEQYF. The V call is TRBV7-9, the J call TRBJ2-7. CDR3 length equals 11 residues. Germline CDR1 and CDR2: SEHNR and FQNEAQ (reference sequence).

The V call is TRBV11-2, the J call TRBJ2-3; the D call of TRBD2 rests on TCRdb alone, since no DNA is present to check it. Germline values: CDR1 SGHAT, CDR2 FQNNGV. CDR3 size: 15 residues. CDR3 in amino acids: CASSDREDGTDTQYF.

This chain uses TRBV28 with TRBJ2-2; as DNA is missing, the TRBD1 call by TCRdb cannot be tested. This CDR3 comprises 17 residues. The germline CDR1 and CDR2 sequences are MDHEN and SYDVKM. This CDR3 is CASLAGDRGLDTGELFF.